Listed below are T cell receptor beta chains from one sample, sequenced in a study of blood T cell repertoires in COVID-19. Method: immunoSEQ multiplex PCR; TCRdb's copy keeps in-frame clones and lacks some. The table includes some 95,000 clones, nearly 90% detected once. Sequenced: peripheral blood. The receptors shown here come from a man between 70 and 80 years old with acute or convalescent COVID-19. CDR3s include the opening cysteine and the closing phenylalanine or tryptophan. The order of the fields is clone size, J gene, D gene, V gene, CDR3 DNA, CDR3 protein. The D gene is left open where the match is weak. Not every row has a clone size; where given, it reads once, few, many or a size class.

>.|TRBJ2-5|TRBD2|TRBV5-4
TGTGCCAGCAGCTTGTCCGGGGGGGAGACCCAGTACTTC
CASSLSGGETQYF
>.|TRBJ1-3|.|TRBV24-1
TGTGCCACGCCGTACCTCCGGGTCCGGGGCTCTGGAAACACCATATATTTT
CATPYLRVRGSGNTIYF
>.|TRBJ1-6|.|TRBV9
TGTGCCAGCAGCGGTGTAGGGGGTGGAAATTCACCCCTCCACTTT
CASSGVGGGNSPLHF
>.|TRBJ1-2|TRBD1|TRBV6-1
TGTGCCAGCAGTGAAGCTACAGGGGCTGGTGGCTACACCTTC
CASSEATGAGGYTF
>.|TRBJ2-1|TRBD2|TRBV6-4
TGTGCCAGCAGTGACGGACTAGCGGGGGGCCCAAGCTCCTACAATGAGCAGTTCTTC
CASSDGLAGGPSSYNEQFF
>.|TRBJ1-1|TRBD1|TRBV4-1
TGCGCCAGCAGCACCCAACCCAGGGGGAACGGGAACACTGAAGCTTTCTTT
CASSTQPRGNGNTEAFF
>.|TRBJ1-1|.|TRBV30
TGTGCCTGGAGCAGTGGACAGTTCACTGAAGCTTTCTTT
CAWSSGQFTEAFF
>.|TRBJ2-2|.|TRBV3-1/TRBV3-2
TGTGCCAGCAGCCAAGTGAGTGGCGGGGAGCTGTTTTTT
CASSQVSGGELFF
>.|TRBJ1-2|TRBD1|TRBV7-2
TGTGCCAGCAGCCCCTCGGGACAGGCAACGTATGGCTACACCTTC
CASSPSGQATYGYTF
>.|TRBJ1-5|.|TRBV7-2
TGTGCCAGCAGCTCTAACAGGGTGGGCAATCAGCCCCAGCATTTT
CASSSNRVGNQPQHF
>few|TRBJ1-5|.|TRBV28
TGTGCCAGCAGTTTTTCCAGGAATCAGCCCCAGCATTTT
CASSFSRNQPQHF
>.|TRBJ1-2|.|TRBV9
TGTGCCAGCAGCGTAGGTGGGGGGTCAGGCTATGGCTACACCTTC
CASSVGGGSGYGYTF
>.|TRBJ2-2|.|TRBV6-6
TGTGCCAGCAGTTTCGGGATTCTAAACACCGGGGAGCTGTTTTTT
CASSFGILNTGELFF
>.|TRBJ2-5|TRBD1|TRBV5-6
TGTGCCAGCAGCTTGTTACAGGGGGTGCGGGAGACCCAGTACTTC
CASSLLQGVRETQYF
>few|TRBJ2-2|.|TRBV7-9
TGTGCCAGCAGTTTCGATCGGGCGGGGCCTTCGAACACCGGGGAGCTGTTTTTT
CASSFDRAGPSNTGELFF
>.|TRBJ2-1|.|TRBV5-1
TGCGCCAGCAGCTTGGCGGGATGGGGGCAGTTCTTC
CASSLAGWGQFF
>once|TRBJ1-6|.|TRBV10-3
TGTGCCATCAGTGAGTCTGACAGTTATAATTCACCCCTCCACTTT
CAISESDSYNSPLHF
>.|TRBJ1-1|.|TRBV29-1
TGCAGCGTTGAGCGGGGTGGGGACACTGAAGCTTTCTTT
CSVERGGDTEAFF
>few|TRBJ2-1|TRBD2|TRBV18
TGTGCCAGCTCACCACGGCCGCAGTCTAGCGGGGGAACGAATGAGCAGTTCTTC
CASSPRPQSSGGTNEQFF
>few|TRBJ1-5|.|TRBV6-1
TGTGCCAGCAGTGAAGCTGGGCACAACAATCAGCCCCAGCATTTT
CASSEAGHNNQPQHF
>.|TRBJ2-7|TRBD2|TRBV6-6
TGTGCCAGCAGTTCCCTAGCGGGGTGGGAGCAGTACTTC
CASSSLAGWEQYF
>.|TRBJ1-1|TRBD1|TRBV5-1
TGCGCCAGCAGTTTTGGACAGGAGAACACTGAAGCTTTCTTT
CASSFGQENTEAFF
>.|TRBJ1-1|TRBD1|TRBV6-5
TGTGCCAGCAGTTCTGTGGGACAGGGGAGCACTGAAGCTTTCTTT
CASSSVGQGSTEAFF
>.|TRBJ1-3|TRBD1|TRBV6-1
TGTGCCAGCAGTGAAGATAGGGGGCTATCCGGAAACACCATATATTTT
CASSEDRGLSGNTIYF
>.|TRBJ1-6|.|TRBV5-6
TGTGCCAGCAGCTTGTCGGACAGCCGTTCATCACCCCTCCACTTT
CASSLSDSRSSPLHF
>.|TRBJ1-4|TRBD1|TRBV13
TGTGCCAGCAGCCAAACAGGGGTGGATGAAAAACTGTTTTTT
CASSQTGVDEKLFF
>.|TRBJ1-3|TRBD1|TRBV6-5
TGTGCCAGCAGTCGGACAGGGTTTTCTGGAAACACCATATATTTT
CASSRTGFSGNTIYF
>.|TRBJ2-1|TRBD2|TRBV6-1
TGTGCCAGCAGTGCGGGACTAGCGGGAGGTTACAATGAGCAGTTCTTC
CASSAGLAGGYNEQFF
>.|TRBJ2-1|TRBD1|TRBV11-1
TGTGCCAGCAGCTTAGTAGGGACAGGGCCCTCTAGGGAGCAGTTCTTC
CASSLVGTGPSREQFF
>.|TRBJ1-2|.|TRBV9
TGTGCCAGCAGCGTAGACTTCGCGCACTACACCTTC
CASSVDFAHYTF
>.|TRBJ2-2|TRBD2|TRBV29-1
TGCAGCGTTTTTAGCGGGGGGGCAGGCACCGGGGAGCTGTTTTTT
CSVFSGGAGTGELFF
>.|TRBJ1-3|.|TRBV5-1
TGCGCCAGCAGCTTGGGAGGCTTTGACTCTGGAAACACCATATATTTT
CASSLGGFDSGNTIYF
>.|TRBJ1-4|TRBD1|TRBV5-5
TGTGCCAGCAGCACGGGGACAGCTTCTAATGAAAAACTGTTTTTT
CASSTGTASNEKLFF
>.|TRBJ1-1|TRBD1|TRBV5-1
TGCGCCAGCAGCTTGAACCCTGGACAGGGGAACACTGAAGCTTTCTTT
CASSLNPGQGNTEAFF
>.|TRBJ1-4|.|TRBV3-1/TRBV3-2
TGTGCCAGCAGCCAGGTCGGGGGGGCTGCTAATGAAAAACTGTTTTTT
CASSQVGGAANEKLFF
>.|TRBJ2-7|TRBD2|TRBV9
TGTGCCAGCAGCGGGTGTATAGCGGGGGGTCTTGGTCCCACCTACGAGCAGTACTTC
CASSGCIAGGLGPTYEQYF
>.|TRBJ1-2|.|TRBV2
TGTGCCAGCAGTCCTACAGGGATTGGCTACACCTTC
CASSPTGIGYTF
>.|TRBJ1-2|TRBD1|TRBV25-1
TGTGCCAGCAGTGGCGGACAGGGAGGTAATTTCTATGGCTACACCTTC
CASSGGQGGNFYGYTF
>.|TRBJ2-3|.|TRBV5-4
TGTGCCAGCAGCTTGAAGGGGAGGACAGATACGCAGTATTTT
CASSLKGRTDTQYF
>once|TRBJ2-5|.|TRBV6-1
TGTGCCAGCAGTGAACTAGGCAGGAGGGGACAAGAGACCCAGTACTTC
CASSELGRRGQETQYF
>.|TRBJ1-1|.|TRBV19
TGTGCCAGTAGTAAACAGGAGAACACTGAAGCTTTCTTT
CASSKQENTEAFF
>few|TRBJ2-7|.|TRBV7-2
TGTGCCAGCAGCCCGCCGCCCCCCGGTAGCCACGAGCAGTACTTC
CASSPPPPGSHEQYF
>.|TRBJ2-1|.|TRBV6-5
TGTGCCAGCCGGAGAGTGACGGATTACAATGAGCAGTTCTTC
CASRRVTDYNEQFF
>.|TRBJ1-4|.|TRBV6-1
TGTGCCAGCAGTGAACAGTCGGGGGTCGGGGAAAAACTGTTTTTT
CASSEQSGVGEKLFF
>.|TRBJ2-1|TRBD1|TRBV19
TGTGCCAGTAGTATCGGACAGGGGGCCAACAATGAGCAGTTCTTC
CASSIGQGANNEQFF
>.|TRBJ1-4|.|TRBV28
TGTGCCAGCAGTTTACGGGTGGGGGCAGGGAATGAAAAACTGTTTTTT
CASSLRVGAGNEKLFF
>.|TRBJ2-2|TRBD1|TRBV19
TGTGCCAGTGGACAGGGGGGATTCACCGGGGAGCTGTTTTTT
CASGQGGFTGELFF
>.|TRBJ2-7|TRBD2|TRBV18
TGTGCCAGCTCAGTCCGGGGACTAGATGGGTCGGGCGAGCAGTACTTC
CASSVRGLDGSGEQYF
>.|TRBJ2-7|.|TRBV29-1
TGCAGCGTTTCCGGTCTGACACCCGCACGCTACGAGCAGTACTTC
CSVSGLTPARYEQYF
>.|TRBJ2-1|TRBD2|TRBV5-1
TGCGCCAGCAGCTTGGTGAGCAGCGGGGGGGCCTACAATGAGCAGTTCTTC
CASSLVSSGGAYNEQFF
>.|TRBJ1-4|.|TRBV19
TGTGCCAGTAGTACCTCGTGGACGGGGACTAATGAAAAACTGTTTTTT
CASSTSWTGTNEKLFF
>.|TRBJ2-1|.|TRBV28
TGTGCCAGCAGCTTCCCAGGGCACAATGAGCAGTTCTTC
CASSFPGHNEQFF
>once|TRBJ1-6|TRBD1|TRBV18
TGTGCCAGCTCAGGGCAACAGGGGTCCAAATCACCCCTCCACTTT
CASSGQQGSKSPLHF
>.|TRBJ2-3|TRBD2|TRBV4-1
TGCGCCAGCAGCCAAGATAGAGCGGGGACTAGCACAGATACGCAGTATTTT
CASSQDRAGTSTDTQYF
>.|TRBJ1-4|TRBD1|TRBV5-1
TGCGCCAGCAGCTTACGGACAGGGGGCTCTGAAAAACTGTTTTTT
CASSLRTGGSEKLFF
>.|TRBJ1-5|.|TRBV28
TGTGCCAGCAGTTTATTATCCAATCAGCCCCAGCATTTT
CASSLLSNQPQHF
>.|TRBJ1-1|.|TRBV6-5
TGTGCCAGCAGCCCGCAGGCGTCGGTCACTGAAGCTTTCTTT
CASSPQASVTEAFF
>.|TRBJ2-5|TRBD1|TRBV5-1
TGCGCCAGCAGTTTGGACAGGGCTAAGACCCAGTACTTC
CASSLDRAKTQYF
>.|TRBJ2-2|TRBD1|TRBV3-1/TRBV3-2
TGTGCCAGCAGCCAAGATCAGGGGGCTTGGACCGGGGAGCTGTTTTTT
CASSQDQGAWTGELFF